This entry concerns a single T cell receptor beta chain. As processed by the authors: Junction-only immunoSEQ data arrived without quality scores, meaning filtering differed. The table came from immunoSEQ multiplex PCR; TCRdb's copy has only in-frame clones and leaves some out. Clone size and V and J calls were adopted from that table, with D and trimming inferred from the DNA. The table records 2 million to 2.5 million clones, approximately 90% of them present only once. From germline, CDR1 is MDHEN and CDR2 SYDVKM. The J segment lost 3 bases and the V segment lost 5 bases, leaving 7 bases of the junction unmatched. CDR3 length: 14 residues. These data belong to a study of shared clonotypes between healthy human individuals. Overall study: The donor group consisted of a couple of women and three men, aged 18 to 49.

Healthy HIV-negative adults with no recent acute infections or vaccinations were recruited as donors. The clonotype was recovered from a young man in good health. Some clones in this sample may be carry-over from other donors' samples. The V gene is TRBV28, the J gene TRBJ2-7, with 7 bases fitting TRBD1. The sample was naive CD4+ T cells from PBMCs. Subset described: CD45RA+ positively selected. The CDR3 DNA sequence: TGTGCCAGCAGTGGAGCAGGGGGATTCTACGAGCAGTACTTC. This sequence encodes CASSGAGGFYEQYF.